These 13 T cell receptor beta chains originate from one sample sequenced in a study of cytomegalovirus exposure and HLA in healthy donors. A multiplex PCR was run with 60 Vbeta primers and 13 Jbeta primers. The protocol was immunoSEQ multiplex PCR, while the TCRdb copy is restricted to in-frame clones and leaves out a portion. The sample contains a few hundred thousand clones, roughly 80% of which appear only once. Source material: PBMCs. These receptors came from a young man in good health and CMV-seronegative.

J is TRBJ2-5 and V is TRBV7-9, with TRBD1 matching over 9 bases. After removal of 5 bases from V and 5 bases from J, the junction contained 9 bases not matched to a gene. The germline V gene encodes CDR1 SEHNR and CDR2 FQNEAQ (reference sequence). The CDR3 is 15 amino acids. CDR3 in amino acids: CASSGPGTGLETQYF. CDR3 nucleotide sequence: TGTGCCAGCAGCGGACCCGGGACAGGGCTTGAGACCCAGTACTTC. The full variable domain, completed using reference TRBV7-9 and TRBJ2-5, is DTGVSQNPRHKITKRGQNVTFRCDPISEHNRLYWYRQTLGQGPEFLTYFQNEAQLEKSRLLSDRFSAERPKGSFSTLEIQRTEQGDSAMYLCASSGPGTGLETQYFGPGTRLLVL.

The V and J genes are TRBV6-1 and TRBJ2-7; TRBD1 might be the D (7 bases). The ends were cut back, 4 bases at V and 0 bases at J, with 10 bases in the middle. The CDR3 has 14 residues. CDR1 is MNHNS, CDR2 SASEGT, per germline. This chain's CDR3 is CASSAQGGSYEQYF. CDR3 DNA: TGTGCCAGCAGTGCTCAGGGGGGCTCCTACGAGCAGTACTTC.

J is TRBJ2-7 and V is TRBV11-2; 8 nucleotides agree with TRBD1. This CDR3 comprises 14 residues. Germline values: CDR1 SGHAT, CDR2 FQNNGV. V gave up 7 bases and J gave up 1 base; unmatched junction bases: 6. The CDR3 here is CASKIRGLSYEQYF. The CDR3 DNA sequence: TGTGCCAGCAAGATCAGGGGGCTGTCCTACGAGCAGTACTTC.

This clone was seen a few times. V and J are TRBV4-2 and TRBJ2-3, with 11 bases aligning to TRBD2. The germline CDR1 and CDR2 sequences are LGHNA and YNFKEQ. Losses at the gene ends were 4 bases for V and 5 bases for J; bases not matched to a gene: 20. The CDR3 is 20 residues long. This CDR3 reads CASSPFGLRLAGGPGDTQYF. CDR3 bases: TGTGCCAGCAGCCCCTTTGGATTGCGTTTAGCGGGGGGGCCGGGAGATACGCAGTATTTT.

For this clone: The junction departs from germline at one end; a sequencing error may be responsible. The CDR3 loop is CASSEADSLNF. The CDR3 DNA follows: TGTGCCAGCAGTGAAGCGGACTCCTTGAATTTT. This chain links TRBV6-1 with TRBJ1-5; D is ambiguous. Germline loops: CDR1 MNHNS, CDR2 SASEGT. The CDR3 has 11 residues.

There are a few counts of this clone. The V call is TRBV4-3, the J call TRBJ1-5; TRBD1 matches 10 bases. Trimming at V came to 3 bases and at J to 4 bases, leaving 3 bases not matched to a gene. This CDR3 contains 15 residues. Per the germline V gene, CDR1 is LGHNA and CDR2 is YSLEER. CDR3 protein: CASSHDRGLNQPQHF. For the CDR3, the DNA is TGCGCCAGCAGCCACGACAGGGGGCTAAATCAGCCCCAGCATTTT.

The chain uses TRBV6-6 and TRBJ2-3; the D gene is possibly TRBD2 (5 bases). The V end lost 0 bases, the J end lost 4 bases, and 8 bases lay between the germline ends. The CDR3 runs 14 residues. Germline CDR1 is MNHNY and CDR2 is SVGAGI (reference sequence). The chain's CDR3 is CASSYSAGADTQYF. The CDR3, as DNA: TGTGCCAGCAGTTACTCGGCGGGCGCAGATACGCAGTATTTT.

The chain is built from TRBV13 and TRBJ2-1, with 8 bases aligning to TRBD2. The CDR3 is made up of 15 amino acids. The germline V gene encodes CDR1 PRHDT and CDR2 FYEKMQ (reference sequence). V dropped 5 bases and J dropped 8; count of bases not matched to a gene: 11. The CDR3 DNA sequence: TGTGCCAGCAGCGTAACGGGGGGGCCAAAGGATGAGCAGTTCTTC. Translation: CASSVTGGPKDEQFF.

This clone has more than one count but fewer than ten. The DNA for the CDR3 is TGTGCCAGCAGCCCCCGGGGGGGGGAGAGCGAGCAGTACTTC. Translating it yields CASSPRGGESEQYF. The chain recombines TRBV7-6 with TRBJ2-7; 8 nucleotides align to TRBD2. The CDR3 is 14 amino acids. The ends lost 5 bases at V and 6 bases at J; junction bases unmatched: 9. Germline CDR1 SGHVS, CDR2 FNYEAQ.

The sample holds a few counts of this clone. The chain couples TRBV5-5 to TRBJ1-1; no firm D call. Deletions cut 3 bases from V and 4 bases from J, with 7 bases between. The CDR3 is 12 amino acids. The germline V gene has CDR1 SGHKS and CDR2 YYEKEE (reference sequence). The CDR3 here is CASSYLATEAFF. The CDR3 DNA is TGTGCCAGCAGCTACCTGGCCACTGAAGCTTTCTTT.

The chain joins TRBV18 to TRBJ2-3, with a possible D match to TRBD1 (6 bases). Germline V gene sequence: CDR1 KGHSH, CDR2 LQKENI. Trimming removed 0 bases from V and 5 bases from J, with 12 bases in between. The length of the CDR3 is 15 residues. The CDR3, as DNA: TGTGCCAGCTCACCACCCTCCAGGGGTGGAGATACGCAGTATTTT. Encoded protein: CASSPPSRGGDTQYF.

The chain has TRBV6-5 and TRBJ1-1; 7 nucleotides agree with TRBD1. Germline CDR1 MNHEY, CDR2 SVGAGI. CDR3 length equals 15 residues. The ends lost 5 bases at V and 2 bases at J; junction bases unmatched: 8. CDR3 DNA sequence: TGTGCCAGCAGTCCGAGGGGGCTTTCAAACACTGAAGCTTTCTTT. It yields the protein CASSPRGLSNTEAFF.

The chain carries TRBV9 and TRBJ1-2, with D uncertain. CDR1 is SGDLS, CDR2 YYNGEE, per germline. V gave up 6 bases and J gave up 8 bases, with 14 bases separating them. This CDR3 is built from 12 residues. This CDR3 reads CASNGLRVGYTF. For the CDR3, the DNA is TGTGCCAGCAATGGACTGAGGGTAGGCTACACCTTC.